This T cell receptor (beta chain) was recorded in a study of cytomegalovirus exposure and HLA in healthy donors. Study details: Genetic ancestry analysis placed under 90% of the 300 to 500 donors that were genotyped in the Caucasian-associated cluster. Study observations and caveats: Most CMV-associated TCR beta chains appeared HLA-restricted in a later analysis. In vitro confirmation showed three CMV-associated chains to be CMV antigen specific.

The trim removed 5 bases at V and 2 bases at J, leaving 5 bases unmatched. Germline V gene lookup returns CDR1 WNHNN and CDR2 SYGVQD (reference sequence). The CDR3 loop spans 15 amino acids. This clone was counted a single time. Its antigen is undetermined. PCR involved 60 Vbeta and 13 Jbeta primers. Data came from immunoSEQ multiplex PCR; TCRdb stores just in-frame clones and leaves some out. This sample has over 150,000 clones, with around 80% found just once. The chain employs TRBV10-1 and TRBJ2-7; 11 nucleotides match TRBD1. This sequence originates from a woman in her 30s in good health and CMV-seronegative. The specimen was PBMCs. The DNA for the CDR3 is TGCGCCAGCAGTCCCCGGGACAGGGGGACCTACGAGCAGTACTTC. Protein: CASSPRDRGTYEQYF.